One T cell receptor (beta chain) is described in this entry. Its antigen is still unknown. This record comes from a study of T and B cells in COVID-19 patients. Study-level background: COVID-19 patients gave peripheral blood either during active infection or after recovery. Most recovered patients had mild to moderate COVID-19 treated as outpatients. Study-wide results and caveats: In COVID-19 patients, T cell receptor beta variable and joining gene use was reportedly strongly skewed. CD4+, regulatory T cell, CD8+ and sorted SARS-CoV-2-responsive or tetramer+ T cells were not yet sequenced.

BIOMED2 TRB-A/B primer pools were used in multiplex TRB PCR. TCRdb passed the multiplex PCR reads through MiXCR, listing each CDR3 protein once. The sample includes 800 to 1,000 distinct CDR3 sequences, 25% to 30% seen only once; the top ten take almost 30%. Per germline, CDR1 MNHEY and CDR2 SMNVEV (reference sequence). The CDR3 loop spans 16 amino acids. Trimming at V came to 0 bases and at J to 5 bases, leaving 3 bases not matched to a gene. TRB was amplified from approximately 250-480 ng of blood genomic DNA. The sequence was collected from a human donor with active COVID-19. The specimen sequenced was blood. The gene calls are TRBV27 and TRBJ2-2, with TRBD1 matching over 10 bases. CDR3 protein: CASSLSGQGGTGELFF. CDR3 nucleotide sequence: TGTGCCAGCAGTTTATCCGGACAGGGGGGGACCGGGGAGCTGTTTTTT.